This entry features one TCR beta chain sequence. This specimen belongs to a study of shared clonotypes between healthy human individuals. Trimming took 0 bases from V and 7 from J, leaving 10 bases between them. Germline CDR1 and CDR2: SGHKS and YYEKEE (reference sequence). This CDR3 region has 13 residues. As handled by the study authors: ImmunoSEQ output held junction-only sequences without quality scores, so filtering differed. Using immunoSEQ multiplex PCR, the repertoire was profiled, and TCRdb retains in-frame clones only, with some absent. V and J calls and clone size come straight from that table; D and trimming were deduced from the DNA. The sample consists of about 2.1 million clones, 90% to 95% of them appearing once. CD45RO-negative cells were positively selected for CCR7, leaving out terminally differentiated effector memory CD45RA+ cells. Healthy HIV-negative adults with no recent acute infections or vaccinations were recruited as donors. The donor cohort consisted entirely of Caucasian adults residing in Nashville, Tennessee.

Sample: naive CD8+ T cells from PBMCs. The rearrangement uses TRBV5-5 and TRBJ2-5; unclear D gene. The TCR sequence derives from a man aged 18 to 30 in good health. Some clones in this sample may be carry-over from other donors' samples. CDR3 coding DNA: TGTGCCAGCAGCTTGGTCCCGGCGTGGACCCAGTACTTC. It codes for CASSLVPAWTQYF.